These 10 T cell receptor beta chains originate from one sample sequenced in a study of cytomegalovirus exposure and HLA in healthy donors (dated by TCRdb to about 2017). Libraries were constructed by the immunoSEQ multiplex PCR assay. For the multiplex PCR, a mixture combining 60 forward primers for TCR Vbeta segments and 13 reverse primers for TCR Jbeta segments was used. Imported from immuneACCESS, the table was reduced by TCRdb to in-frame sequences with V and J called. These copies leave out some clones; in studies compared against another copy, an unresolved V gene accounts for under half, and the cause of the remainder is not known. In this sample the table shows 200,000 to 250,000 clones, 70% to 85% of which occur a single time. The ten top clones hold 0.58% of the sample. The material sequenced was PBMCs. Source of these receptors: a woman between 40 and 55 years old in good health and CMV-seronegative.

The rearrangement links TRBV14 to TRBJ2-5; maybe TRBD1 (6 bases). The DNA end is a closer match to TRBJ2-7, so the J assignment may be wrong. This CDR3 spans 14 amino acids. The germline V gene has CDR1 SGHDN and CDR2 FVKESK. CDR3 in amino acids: CASSRAAGAYEQYF. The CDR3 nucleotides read TGTGCCAGCAGCCGAGCGGCAGGGGCCTACGAGCAGTACTTC.

CDR3 region: CASSQGESNYGYTF. The CDR3 DNA reads TGCGCCAGCAGCCAAGGAGAATCTAACTATGGCTACACCTTC. The rearrangement links TRBV4-1 to TRBJ1-2; no reliable D call. Trimming shortened V by 1 base and J by 0 bases, and 6 bases separated the two germline ends. Per the germline V gene, CDR1 is MGHRA and CDR2 is YSYEKL. The CDR3 sequence is 14 residues long.

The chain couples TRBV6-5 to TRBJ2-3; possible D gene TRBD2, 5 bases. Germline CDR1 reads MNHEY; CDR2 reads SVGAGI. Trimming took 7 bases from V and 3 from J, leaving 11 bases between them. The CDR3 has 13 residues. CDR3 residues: CASTPPGTDTQYF. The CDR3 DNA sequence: TGTGCCAGCACCCCCCCGGGAACAGATACGCAGTATTTT.

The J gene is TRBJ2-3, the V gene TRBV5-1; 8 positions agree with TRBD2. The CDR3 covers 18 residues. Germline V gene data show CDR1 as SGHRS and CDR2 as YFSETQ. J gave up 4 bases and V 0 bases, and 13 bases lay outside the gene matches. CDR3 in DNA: TGCGCCAGCAGCTTGGCCGTCGGACTAGCTGGGGTAGCAGATACGCAGTATTTT. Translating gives CASSLAVGLAGVADTQYF. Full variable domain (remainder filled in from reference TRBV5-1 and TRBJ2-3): KAGVTQTPRYLIKTRGQQVTLSCSPISGHRSVSWYQQTPGQGLQFLFEYFSETQRNKGNFPGRFSGRQFSNSRSEMNVSTLELGDSALYLCASSLAVGLAGVADTQYFGPGTRLTVL.

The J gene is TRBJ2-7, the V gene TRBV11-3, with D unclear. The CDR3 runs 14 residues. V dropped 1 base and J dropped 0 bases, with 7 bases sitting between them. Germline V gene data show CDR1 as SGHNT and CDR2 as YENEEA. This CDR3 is CASSLGAVSYEQYF. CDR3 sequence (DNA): TGTGCCAGCAGCTTAGGGGCAGTCTCCTACGAGCAGTACTTC.

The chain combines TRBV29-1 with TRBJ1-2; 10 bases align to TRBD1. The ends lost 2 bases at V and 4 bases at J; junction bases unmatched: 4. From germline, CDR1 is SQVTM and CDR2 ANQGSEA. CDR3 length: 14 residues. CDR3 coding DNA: TGCAGCGTTGAAAGTGGACAGGGGGGCTATGGCTACACCTTC. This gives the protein CSVESGQGGYGYTF.

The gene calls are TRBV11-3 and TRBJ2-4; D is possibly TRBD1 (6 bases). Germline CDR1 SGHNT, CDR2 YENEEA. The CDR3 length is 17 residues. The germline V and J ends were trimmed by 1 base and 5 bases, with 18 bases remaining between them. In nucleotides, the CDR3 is TGTGCCAGCAGCTTAGGGGCTGACCGGGACACCCAAAACATTCAGTACTTC. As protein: CASSLGADRDTQNIQYF. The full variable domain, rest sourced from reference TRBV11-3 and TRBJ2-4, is EAGVVQSPRYKIIEKKQPVAFWCNPISGHNTLYWYLQNLGQGPELLIRYENEEAVDDSQLPKDRFSAERLKGVDSTLKIQPAELGDSAVYLCASSLGADRDTQNIQYFGAGTRLSVL.

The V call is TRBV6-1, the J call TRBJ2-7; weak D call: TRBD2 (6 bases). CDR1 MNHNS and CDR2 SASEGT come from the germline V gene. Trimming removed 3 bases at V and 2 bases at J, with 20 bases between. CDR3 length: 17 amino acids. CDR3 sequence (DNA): TGTGCCAGCAGTGAGGCTACCGTGGCGGGGAAGACCTACGAGCAGTACTTC. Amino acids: CASSEATVAGKTYEQYF.

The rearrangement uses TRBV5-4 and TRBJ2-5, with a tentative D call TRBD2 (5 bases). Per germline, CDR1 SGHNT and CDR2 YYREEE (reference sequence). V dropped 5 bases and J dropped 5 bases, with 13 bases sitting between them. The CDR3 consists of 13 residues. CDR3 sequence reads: CASSYPTGETQYF. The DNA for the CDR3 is TGTGCCAGCAGTTATCCTACGGGGGAGACCCAGTACTTC.

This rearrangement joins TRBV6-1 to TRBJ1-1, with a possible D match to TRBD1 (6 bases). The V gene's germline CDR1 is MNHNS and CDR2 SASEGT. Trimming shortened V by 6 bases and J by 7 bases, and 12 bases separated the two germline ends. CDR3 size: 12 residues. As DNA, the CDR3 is TGTGCCAGCAGCGACAGGCTCAATGAAGCTTTCTTT. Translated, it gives CASSDRLNEAFF.